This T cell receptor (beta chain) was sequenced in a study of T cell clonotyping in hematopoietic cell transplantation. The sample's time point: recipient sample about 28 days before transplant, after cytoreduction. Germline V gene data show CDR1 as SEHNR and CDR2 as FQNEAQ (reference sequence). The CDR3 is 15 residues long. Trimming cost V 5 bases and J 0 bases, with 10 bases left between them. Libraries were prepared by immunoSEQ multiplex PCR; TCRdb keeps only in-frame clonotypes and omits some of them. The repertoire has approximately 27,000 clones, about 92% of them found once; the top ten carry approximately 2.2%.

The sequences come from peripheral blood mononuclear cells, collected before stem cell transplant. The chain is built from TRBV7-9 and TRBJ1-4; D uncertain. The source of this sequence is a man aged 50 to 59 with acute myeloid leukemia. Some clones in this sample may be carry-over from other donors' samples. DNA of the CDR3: TGTGCCAGCAGCCTTGAAGTTGCAACTAATGAAAAACTGTTTTTT. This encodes CASSLEVATNEKLFF.